The following is a T cell receptor beta chain sequence with its context. Its specific antigen is unknown. No much larger clone is present one base from it, and per-base qualities are unavailable. The data were taken from a study of beta chain features in type 1 diabetes (dated by TCRdb to about 2018). Notes on the research overall: Mean age, gender distribution, total cell number and subset yield were not different between patients and healthy donors. A total of about 110,000,000 sorted cells were examined across all samples, and a strong correlation was observed between cell number per subset and RNA yield. The study compared the TCRB repertoires of sorted circulating CD4+ T cell subsets in recently diagnosed type 1 diabetes patients with those in matched healthy donors. Whereas all 30 or so donors provided naive and central memory subsets, regulatory and stem cell-like memory subsets were isolated from just 8 patients and roughly 8 healthy donors. On the study overall, not on this receptor specifically: Naive, central memory and regulatory TCRB repertoires appeared to be more alike among patients than among healthy donors. Because small numbers of individuals were included in the HLA sub-analyses, any influence of HLA type on TCRB rearrangement was left unresolved. Type 1 diabetes patients showed a moderate but significant shortening of TCRB CDR3 length in all four CD4+ subsets. Fewer insertions and more nucleotide deletions at VDJ recombination sites were observed in patients with type 1 diabetes, implying thymic rearrangement abnormalities. Because cDNA was sequenced instead of genomic DNA, highly expressing activated cells could be over-represented, though the groups showed no difference in activation or CD3 levels. Shorter templates might have been favored by PCR, but patient and control samples were amplified and corrected together, so both groups would have been affected equally by any skew.

A single peripheral blood draw of 90 to 150 mL on average was collected from each donor into heparinised tubes. Naive, central memory, regulatory and stem cell-like memory CD4+ T cells were sorted on a BD FACSAria II using a panel including CD45RO, CCR7, CD25, CD127, CD95 and CD27. Purity was above 95% for every sorted population. PBMCs were isolated immediately by Lymphoprep density gradient centrifugation and stained directly without culture. So that batch effects would be minimized, each experiment stained and sorted samples in pairs, pairing one healthy donor with one patient. The CDR3, from cysteine to phenylalanine, totals 13 residues. Kept here is only the CDR3 DNA, which spans 39 bases and is read in frame from base 1. V and J are truncated by 7 bases and 6 bases respectively, leaving an intervening sequence of 14 bases. The germline V gene sets CDR1 to SGHAT and CDR2 to FQNNGV. The High Capacity cDNA Reverse Transcription Kit was used to reverse transcribe all of the isolated RNA, meaning that expressed TCRB transcripts were what got sequenced. Deep immunoSEQ sequencing was performed on naive, central memory and regulatory T cell samples, with an average of about 4 million total reads per sample. Sorted cells were lysed in RLT buffer and RNA was extracted with DNase-treated RNeasy Micro or Mini kits, depending on cell number. To prevent cross-contamination, each cell subset was processed individually, whereas patient and healthy donor samples were processed jointly. The immunoSEQ multiplex PCR was used to amplify TCRB sequences from cDNA, generating 87-bp fragments that spanned the CDR3 region. Sequencing of the amplicons was performed on the Illumina HiSeq platform. The study's processing was this. Synthetic template baselines were used to correct PCR bias computationally, reads within Hamming distance 2 were collapsed together, and singletons that could not be merged were discarded. Reads were aligned against IMGT so that V, D and J genes, CDR3 length and insertions or deletions at six rearrangement sites could be assigned. Within each subset, clonotype counts were normalized to the number of sorted cells before true diversity and Gini coefficients were calculated with the tcR R package. Repertoire sharing was quantified using the overlap coefficient calculated on TCRB nucleotide sequences. As a proxy for the pre-selection repertoire, out-of-frame TCRB sequences from naive cells were analyzed. Not all clones reach the TCRdb copy of this immuneACCESS table, which keeps in-frame sequences only. Checked studies attribute under half of the gap to unresolved V genes and leave the rest unexplained. The V and J calls and clone size come from that table; D and trimming were worked out from the DNA. Within this sample are over 350,000 clones, with about 15% of them counted one time only. The ten largest clones add up to roughly 0.019% of the sample.

The sample taken for sequencing was naive CD4+ T cells from blood. Sample cell subset or site, as interpreted from the label and publication: true naive CD4+ T cells. The sequence links TRBV11-2 to TRBJ2-3; the D region possibly corresponds to TRBD2 (5 bases align). The receptor's source is a woman aged 18-30 years in good health. The encoded CDR3 is CASTRLEGDTQYF. The DNA is TGTGCCAGCACGAGGCTCGAGGGCGATACGCAGTATTTT.